This is a list of T cell receptor beta chains from one sample in a study of blood T cell repertoires in COVID-19. Libraries were prepared by immunoSEQ multiplex PCR; TCRdb keeps only in-frame clonotypes and omits some of them. The table lists 55,000 to 65,000 clones, 60% to 80% of them singletons, with 3% to 3.5% in the top ten. Sequenced material: peripheral blood. These receptors were collected from a man aged 60-69 years with acute or convalescent COVID-19. The CDR3 runs from the conserved cysteine through the conserved F or W. Fields, in order: clone size, D gene, J gene, V gene, CDR3 protein, CDR3 DNA. A D gene is named only where the DNA matches it firmly. Only part of the rows carry a size: once, few, many, or a class if the clone is expanded.

once	TRBD1	TRBJ1-2	TRBV19	CASRTGGNYGYTF	TGTGCCAGCCGGACAGGGGGTAACTATGGCTACACCTTC
.	.	TRBJ1-2	TRBV15	CATSTLDSYGYTF	TGTGCCACCAGCACTCTGGACAGCTATGGCTACACCTTC
.	TRBD2	TRBJ2-4	TRBV25-1	CASSHSGLAKNIQYF	TGTGCCAGCAGTCATAGCGGGCTAGCCAAAAACATTCAGTACTTC
.	.	TRBJ1-4	TRBV6-1	CASSEAWEKLFF	TGTGCCAGCAGTGAAGCGTGGGAGAAACTGTTTTTT
once	TRBD2	TRBJ2-3	TRBV6-4	CASSDGRGEGTDTQYF	TGTGCCAGCAGTGACGGTCGGGGGGAAGGCACAGATACGCAGTATTTT
.	.	TRBJ2-3	TRBV7-2	CASSSRVGTDTQYF	TGTGCCAGCAGCTCCCGGGTGGGCACAGATACGCAGTATTTT
.	.	TRBJ2-2	TRBV18	CASSPNTAQNTGELFF	TGTGCCAGCTCACCAAATACAGCACAGAACACCGGGGAGCTGTTTTTT
.	TRBD1	TRBJ2-4	TRBV7-2	CASSYLGQGKNIQYF	TGTGCCAGCAGCTACCTTGGACAGGGGAAAAACATTCAGTACTTC
.	TRBD1	TRBJ2-7	TRBV2	CASSEGGTGTYEQYF	TGTGCCAGCAGTGAAGGGGGGACAGGGACCTACGAGCAGTACTTC
.	TRBD2	TRBJ2-5	TRBV4-1	CASSQGQAGGGRETQYF	TGCGCCAGCAGCCAAGGGCAGGCCGGGGGAGGGAGAGAGACCCAGTACTTC
.	.	TRBJ2-7	TRBV4-1	CASSQELLAAYEQYF	TGCGCCAGCAGCCAAGAGCTGTTGGCAGCCTACGAGCAGTACTTC
.	.	TRBJ2-1	TRBV30	CAWSPRTVGDEQFF	TGTGCCTGGAGCCCCCGGACAGTCGGAGATGAGCAGTTCTTC
.	.	TRBJ1-1	TRBV11-2	CASSPYTGNTEAFF	TGTGCCAGCAGCCCCTATACAGGGAACACTGAAGCTTTCTTT
.	.	TRBJ2-2	TRBV5-1	CASGSLPGTSNTGELFF	TGCGCCAGCGGGAGCCTCCCCGGGACAAGCAACACCGGGGAGCTGTTTTTT
.	.	TRBJ1-3	TRBV5-1	CASSSLQNGGTIYF	TGCGCCAGCAGCTCCCTCCAAAACGGTGGCACCATATATTTT
.	.	TRBJ1-4	TRBV18	CASSQALSGNEKLFF	TGTGCCAGCTCACAAGCCCTAAGTGGTAATGAAAAACTGTTTTTT
.	.	TRBJ1-2	TRBV14	CASSQDGGAYGYTF	TGTGCCAGCAGCCAAGATGGGGGGGCTTATGGCTACACCTTC
.	.	TRBJ2-1	TRBV27	CASSLGRGSSYNEQFF	TGTGCCAGCAGTTTAGGTCGGGGAAGCTCCTACAATGAGCAGTTCTTC
.	.	TRBJ1-2	TRBV28	CASRGGSGGYTF	TGTGCCAGCAGGGGGGGATCGGGCGGCTACACCTTC
once	.	TRBJ1-5	TRBV24-1	CATSDAGNNQPQHF	TGTGCCACCAGTGATGCAGGAAACAATCAGCCCCAGCATTTT
.	TRBD2	TRBJ2-3	TRBV4-1	CASSQRLAGGTDTQYF	TGCGCCAGCAGCCAACGACTAGCGGGGGGCACAGATACGCAGTATTTT
.	.	TRBJ1-4	TRBV9	CASSLSSGANEKLFF	TGTGCCAGCAGCCTCTCGTCAGGGGCTAATGAAAAACTGTTTTTT
.	TRBD2	TRBJ2-5	TRBV6-1	CASSENGGLALYF	TGTGCCAGCAGTGAAAATGGGGGACTAGCGTTGTACTTC
few	TRBD1	TRBJ1-2	TRBV15	CATSTGQGRYGYTF	TGTGCCACCAGCACGGGACAGGGCAGGTACGGCTACACCTTC
few	.	TRBJ2-5	TRBV11-2	CASSWLGSRETQYF	TGTGCCAGCAGCTGGCTTGGGAGTAGAGAGACCCAGTACTTC
few	.	TRBJ1-5	TRBV27	CASRSGYSNQPQHF	TGTGCCAGCAGATCAGGGTACAGCAATCAGCCCCAGCATTTT
.	.	TRBJ1-3	TRBV9	CASSVELRGAGNTIYF	TGTGCCAGCAGCGTAGAGTTAAGGGGCGCAGGAAACACCATATATTTT
.	TRBD1	TRBJ1-6	TRBV19	CASSKRQGYDSPLHF	TGTGCCAGTAGTAAGCGACAGGGGTACGATTCACCCCTCCACTTT
.	.	TRBJ1-2	TRBV6-2/TRBV6-3	CASSRTENYGYTF	TGTGCCAGCAGTCGGACAGAAAACTATGGCTACACCTTC
once	.	TRBJ2-1	TRBV2	CASSGRNEQFF	TGTGCCAGCAGTGGGCGGAATGAGCAGTTCTTC
once	TRBD2	TRBJ2-5	TRBV11-2	CASSLERAGAQETQYF	TGTGCCAGCAGCTTAGAGCGAGCGGGGGCTCAAGAGACCCAGTACTTC
few	TRBD2	TRBJ2-5	TRBV28	CASLSFGEGQETQYF	TGTGCCAGCCTCTCTTTTGGGGAGGGTCAAGAGACCCAGTACTTC
.	.	TRBJ2-3	TRBV6-6	CASRSSRGDTDTQYF	TGTGCCAGCAGAAGTAGCAGGGGCGACACAGATACGCAGTATTTT
.	.	TRBJ1-3	TRBV19	CASSIQAVFGNTIYF	TGTGCCAGTAGTATCCAGGCAGTATTTGGAAACACCATATATTTT
.	.	TRBJ1-4	TRBV2	CASSETSVAVEKLFF	TGTGCCAGCAGTGAGACGAGCGTGGCTGTAGAAAAACTGTTTTTT
.	TRBD1	TRBJ2-3	TRBV27	CAVAGQGKDTQYF	TGTGCCGTCGCAGGACAGGGCAAAGATACGCAGTATTTT
.	TRBD2	TRBJ2-2	TRBV5-1	CASSEGLAGGAGELFF	TGCGCCAGCAGCGAGGGACTAGCGGGTGGCGCCGGGGAGCTGTTTTTT
once	TRBD1	TRBJ1-1	TRBV19	CASSPGTGGTEAFF	TGTGCCAGTAGTCCCGGGACAGGAGGGACTGAAGCTTTCTTT
.	.	TRBJ2-7	TRBV2	CASSESTGLSEQYF	TGTGCCAGCAGTGAATCGACAGGTTTAAGTGAGCAGTACTTC
.	.	TRBJ1-6	TRBV6-5	CASRSTGGESPLHF	TGTGCCAGCAGATCCACAGGAGGGGAATCACCCCTCCACTTT
.	.	TRBJ1-2	TRBV29-1	CSAPDSSYGYTF	TGCAGCGCTCCGGACAGCTCCTATGGCTACACCTTC
.	TRBD1	TRBJ1-5	TRBV7-8	CASSRDQGARSQPQHF	TGTGCCAGCAGCCGAGATCAGGGGGCGCGTAGTCAGCCCCAGCATTTT
once	TRBD1	TRBJ2-5	TRBV24-1	CATSERRGPRQETQYF	TGTGCCACCAGTGAACGCAGGGGGCCCAGACAAGAGACCCAGTACTTC
few	.	TRBJ1-2	TRBV12-3/TRBV12-4	CASSLSTGLITF	TGTGCCAGCAGTTTAAGTACAGGGCTGATCACCTTC
.	.	TRBJ1-2	TRBV7-2	CASSGGGPGYTF	TGTGCCAGCAGCGGCGGAGGGCCTGGCTACACCTTC
.	.	TRBJ1-1	TRBV29-1	CSVDKGQFEAFF	TGCAGCGTTGATAAGGGGCAATTTGAAGCTTTCTTT
.	TRBD2	TRBJ2-1	TRBV7-8	CASSSSRGGRWNEQFF	TGTGCCAGCAGCTCCAGTCGGGGGGGCCGGTGGAATGAGCAGTTCTTC
.	.	TRBJ1-3	TRBV24-1	CATSAGGEGNTIYF	TGTGCCACCAGTGCCGGGGGAGAAGGAAACACCATATATTTT
once	TRBD1	TRBJ1-2	TRBV5-4	CASSPPGTGVGYTF	TGTGCCAGCAGCCCCCCCGGGACAGGGGTAGGCTACACCTTC